This T cell receptor (beta chain) was identified in a study of blood T cell repertoires in COVID-19. About the research overall: Samples representing acute and convalescent COVID-19 were sourced from the United States, Italy and Spain. Sources were T cells, B-cell-depleted T cells, or PBMCs; the material itself was cDNA or gDNA.

Looked up from germline, CDR1 is MNHEY and CDR2 is SVGAGI. V was pared by 2 bases and J by 7 bases, with 18 bases between. This CDR3 has 16 amino acids. In the authors' workflow: The assay estimated nucleated cells by amplifying reference gene primers. Sequencing was performed with immunoSEQ multiplex PCR; in TCRdb, only in-frame clones are kept and a portion is missing. For V, J and clone size, that table is used; D and trimming come from the DNA. Here the sample spans roughly 100,000 clones, 85% to 90% being singletons. While infection was still active, Seattle patients were enrolled and then followed longitudinally.

The TCR originated in a man aged 50 to 60 with COVID-19, enrolled during active disease. The V and J genes are TRBV6-5 and TRBJ2-1, with a tentative D call TRBD2 (7 bases). What was sequenced was peripheral blood. CDR3 sequence: CASSYRAGEGGNEQFF. CDR3 nucleotides: TGTGCCAGCAGTTACAGGGCGGGGGAAGGGGGGAATGAGCAGTTCTTC.